Included here is one TCR beta chain sequence, with context. The specificity of this receptor is unknown. No much larger clone exists at a distance of one base, and base qualities are not known. V and J are trimmed by 6 bases and 5 bases, and the gene matches miss 16 bases of the junction. Including the terminal cysteine and phenylalanine, the CDR3 comprises 17 residues. Only the CDR3 region is kept as DNA, spanning 51 bases read in frame from base 1. The CDR1 and CDR2 encoded by the germline V gene are SGHRS and YFSETQ. Data came from an Illumina MiSeq. TRB rearrangements were amplified by multiplex PCR with BIOMED2 TRB-A/B primer pools. Illumina-compatible adapters and 7-nucleotide sample barcodes were attached to the amplicons through two consecutive PCRs. All library PCRs used Phusion HS II polymerase. Amplicons were purified from gel with the NucleoSpin Gel and PCR Clean-up kit, quantified on Qubit, and pooled at about 3.7 nM. Before Illumina next-generation sequencing, the quality of the amplicon pool was assessed on an Agilent 2100 Bioanalyzer. For the original study's pipeline: Annotation of TRB rearrangements was performed with MiXCR 3.0.8 using the default MiXCR reference library. Sequences with fewer than 2 reads and non-productive reads were filtered out, and every unique CDR3 nucleotide sequence was treated as a single clone. R 3.5.1 was used to calculate clonality, diversity, richness and V-J gene usage. TCR clustering by CDR3 similarity used GLIPH2, with generation probabilities calculated by OLGA. GLIPH2 clusters were kept only if they contained at least four unique TCR clonotypes found in at least three individuals. TCRdb handled the public reads itself, with Q25 trimming in fastp and clone calling in MiXCR, and kept productive beta chains. All rows with the same CDR3 protein become a single entry with the most common DNA and genes. The V and J calls and clone size come from TCRdb's table, not from the authors' own analysis. The sample data list about 15,000 distinct CDR3 sequences, and about 31% of these were observed just once. Roughly 1.2% of the sample rests with the top ten.

TRB repertoires were amplified using about 230-550 ng of genomic DNA isolated from blood. The data belong to a study of T and B cells in COVID-19 patients (dated by TCRdb to the early 2020s). Describing the broader study: Using TRB and IGH repertoire sequencing of peripheral blood, the study characterized adaptive immunity in COVID-19 patients who had active infection or had recovered. The recovered cohort included over 15 patients who contributed some 21 samples, and most of those patients had mild to moderate COVID-19 that was managed on an outpatient basis. A median age of approximately 30 years was recorded in the recovered cohort versus around 67 years in the active-infection cohort. Critical illness requiring mechanical ventilation or ECMO was present in about 55% of the roughly 20 patients in the active-infection cohort. Comorbidities linked to unfavorable COVID-19 outcome were present in 18 of the 20 patients in the active-infection cohort. The TCR and BCR sequence repository comprised more than 30 patients and 70 or so time points, with over 8 million TCR sequences analysed. A couple of patients were in both the active and recovered cohorts because samples existed from active disease and from after recovery. Repertoire analyses used an age-matched reference group of just under 40 healthy donors who were negative for COVID-19 antibodies as the comparison. Up to roughly 10 follow-up blood samples were collected per patient, with some samples spanning different disease stages in the same individual.

Study-wide findings and limitations: Patients with COVID-19 were reported to show strongly skewed TRBV/TRBJ gene usage. A total of roughly 2,000 exclusive TCR clusters, including some 30 low-pGen clusters, were found in the recovered cohort. Few blood samples were available from mildly ill patients while symptoms were present, and early samples from severe cases were likewise scarce. Prospective validation of the reported TCR clusters was stated to be required before clinical use. TRB repertoires were highly clonal in active COVID-19, whereas diversity and richness at recovery rose above healthy donor levels. Specific T cell subsets (CD4+/Treg/CD8+) and sorted SARS-CoV-2-responsive or tetramer+ T cells had not yet been sequenced, and these experiments were ongoing. The size of the cohort was considered insufficient for assessing HLA contributions to COVID-19 susceptibility or severity.

Sequencing input: blood. This sequence was found in a human donor who had recovered from COVID-19. Recombination connected TRBV5-1 to TRBJ2-5; 10 bases in the middle match TRBD2. The CDR3 region: CASTLAVAGGGLETQYF. The sequence in DNA is TGCGCCAGCACTCTCGCGGTAGCGGGAGGTGGGTTGGAGACCCAGTACTTC. With the rest looked up from the reference TRBV5-1 and TRBJ2-5 genes rather than sequenced, the full variable domain is KAGVTQTPRYLIKTRGQQVTLSCSPISGHRSVSWYQQTPGQGLQFLFEYFSETQRNKGNFPGRFSGRQFSNSRSEMNVSTLELGDSALYLCASTLAVAGGGLETQYFGPGTRLLVL.